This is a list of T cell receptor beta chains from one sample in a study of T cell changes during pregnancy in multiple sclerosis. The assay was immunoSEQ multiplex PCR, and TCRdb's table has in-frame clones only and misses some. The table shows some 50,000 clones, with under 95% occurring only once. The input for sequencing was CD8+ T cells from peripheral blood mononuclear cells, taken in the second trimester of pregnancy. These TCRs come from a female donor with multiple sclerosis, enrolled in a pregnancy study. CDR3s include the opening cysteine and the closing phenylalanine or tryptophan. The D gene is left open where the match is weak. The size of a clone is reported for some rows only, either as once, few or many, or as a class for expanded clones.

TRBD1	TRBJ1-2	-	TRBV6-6	CASTLQGSYGYTF	TGTGCCAGCACCTTACAGGGGTCCTATGGCTACACCTTC
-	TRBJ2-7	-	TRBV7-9	CASSAHRVGQYF	TGTGCCAGCAGCGCACACAGGGTTGGGCAGTACTTC
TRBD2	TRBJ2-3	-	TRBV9	CASSVQGAGGPDTQYF	TGTGCCAGCAGCGTCCAGGGTGCGGGGGGGCCAGATACGCAGTATTTT
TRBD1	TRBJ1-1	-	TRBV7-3	CASSLTPGTGENTEAFF	TGTGCCAGCAGCTTAACGCCCGGGACAGGTGAGAACACTGAAGCTTTCTTT
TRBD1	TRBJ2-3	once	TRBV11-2	CASSFSGTGGTDTQYF	TGTGCCAGCAGCTTTTCCGGGACAGGGGGTACAGATACGCAGTATTTT
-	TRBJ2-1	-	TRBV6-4	CASSDSVETYNEQFF	TGTGCCAGCAGTGACTCGGTAGAGACCTACAATGAGCAGTTCTTC
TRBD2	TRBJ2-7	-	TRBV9	CASASGGGGANEQYF	TGTGCCAGCGCCTCCGGGGGCGGGGGGGCAAACGAGCAGTACTTC
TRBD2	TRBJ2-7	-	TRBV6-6	CASSSGGGPSYEQYF	TGTGCCAGCAGTTCAGGCGGGGGGCCCTCCTACGAGCAGTACTTC
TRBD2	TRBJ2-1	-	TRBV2	CASSRTSGYHEQFF	TGTGCCAGCAGCCGGACTAGCGGGTACCATGAGCAGTTCTTC
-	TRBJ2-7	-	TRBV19	CASSIAGSSYEQYF	TGTGCCAGTAGTATTGCCGGTAGCTCCTACGAGCAGTACTTC
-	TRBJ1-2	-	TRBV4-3	CASSQDSSGGYGYTF	TGCGCCAGCAGCCAAGATAGTTCGGGGGGCTATGGCTACACCTTC
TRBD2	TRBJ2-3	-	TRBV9	CASSPGLADTDTQYF	TGTGCCAGCAGCCCAGGACTAGCGGACACAGATACGCAGTATTTT
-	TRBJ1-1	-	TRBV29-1	CSVSRGTEAFF	TGCAGCGTGAGCAGGGGCACTGAAGCTTTCTTT
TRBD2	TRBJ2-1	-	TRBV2	CASKGTSSHEQFF	TGTGCCAGCAAAGGGACTAGCAGCCATGAGCAGTTCTTC
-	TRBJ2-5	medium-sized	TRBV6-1	CATGPGEQETQYF	TGTGCCACAGGGCCCGGTGAACAAGAGACCCAGTACTTC
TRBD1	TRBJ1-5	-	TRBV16	CASSPSRDRAEQPQHF	TGTGCCAGCAGCCCGTCCCGGGACAGGGCCGAGCAGCCCCAGCATTTT
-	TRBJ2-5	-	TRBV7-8	CASSFPGEETQYF	TGTGCCAGCAGCTTTCCCGGGGAAGAGACCCAGTACTTC
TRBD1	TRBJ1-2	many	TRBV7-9	CASNRQGVGYGYTF	TGTGCCAGCAACCGACAGGGGGTGGGCTATGGCTACACCTTC
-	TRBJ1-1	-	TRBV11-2	CASSQGLGPETEAFF	TGTGCCAGCAGCCAGGGACTCGGGCCAGAAACTGAAGCTTTCTTT
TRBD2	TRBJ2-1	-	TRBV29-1	CSVAGLAGNNEQFF	TGCAGCGTAGCAGGACTAGCGGGGAACAATGAGCAGTTCTTC
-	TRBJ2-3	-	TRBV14	CASSPKGRGLRTDTQYF	TGTGCCAGCAGTCCCAAAGGGCGGGGGCTGAGGACAGATACGCAGTATTTT
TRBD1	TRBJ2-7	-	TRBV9	CASSADRGLNEQYF	TGTGCCAGCAGCGCCGACAGGGGGCTGAACGAGCAGTACTTC
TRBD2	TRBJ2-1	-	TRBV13	CASSARGSGAYNEQFF	TGTGCCAGCAGCGCCCGTGGTAGCGGGGCCTACAATGAGCAGTTCTTC
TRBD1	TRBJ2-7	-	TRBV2	CAIPGQGREQYF	TGTGCCATTCCGGGACAGGGTCGTGAGCAGTACTTC
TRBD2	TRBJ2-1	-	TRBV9	CASSAGGQRNEQFF	TGTGCCAGCAGCGCGGGGGGGCAGCGAAATGAGCAGTTCTTC
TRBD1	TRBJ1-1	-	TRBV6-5	CASSPWTGREAFF	TGTGCCAGCAGTCCCTGGACAGGGCGAGAAGCTTTCTTT
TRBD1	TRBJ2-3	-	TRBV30	CAWTLTGAVTDTQYF	TGTGCCTGGACCCTAACAGGGGCTGTCACAGATACGCAGTATTTT
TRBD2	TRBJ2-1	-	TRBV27	CASSHWTSGNNEQFF	TGTGCCAGCAGCCACTGGACTAGCGGGAACAATGAGCAGTTCTTC
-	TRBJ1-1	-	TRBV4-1	CASSQDRGYEAFF	TGCGCCAGCAGCCAAGACAGGGGTTATGAAGCTTTCTTT
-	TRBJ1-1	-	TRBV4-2	CASSQDGPGGTEAFF	TGTGCCAGCAGCCAAGATGGTCCGGGGGGGACTGAAGCTTTCTTT
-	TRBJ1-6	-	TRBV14	CASSLTRTDSPLHF	TGTGCCAGCAGCTTAACTCGAACGGATTCACCCCTCCACTTT
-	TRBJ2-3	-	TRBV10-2	CASKYQGLSTDTQYF	TGCGCCAGCAAATACCAGGGGCTTAGCACAGATACGCAGTATTTT
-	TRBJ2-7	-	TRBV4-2	CASSLFGGGFYEQYF	TGTGCCAGCAGCCTTTTTGGAGGGGGCTTCTACGAGCAGTACTTC
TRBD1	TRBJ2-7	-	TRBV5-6	CASSRRRTGDEQYF	TGTGCCAGCAGCCGCAGACGGACAGGGGACGAGCAGTACTTC
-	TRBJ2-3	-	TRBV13	CASSYPTGTDTQYF	TGTGCCAGCAGCTACCCGACAGGCACAGATACGCAGTATTTT
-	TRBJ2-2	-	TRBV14	CASSQERAGELFF	TGTGCCAGCAGCCAAGAACGGGCCGGGGAGCTGTTTTTT
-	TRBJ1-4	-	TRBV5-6	CASSLSPGSNEKLFF	TGTGCCAGCAGCTTGTCTCCAGGATCTAATGAAAAACTGTTTTTT
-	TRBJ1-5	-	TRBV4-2	CASRSTGYNQPQHF	TGTGCCAGCAGGTCGACAGGTTACAATCAGCCCCAGCATTTT
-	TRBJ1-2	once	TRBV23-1	CASSQSVRQTNYGYTF	TGCGCCAGCAGTCAATCTGTCAGGCAGACTAACTATGGCTACACCTTC
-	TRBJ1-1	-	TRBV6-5	CASRQGTEAFF	TGTGCCAGCAGGCAGGGGACTGAAGCTTTCTTT
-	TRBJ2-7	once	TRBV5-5	CASSLDGGLSYEQYF	TGTGCCAGCAGCTTGGACGGGGGTCTCTCCTACGAGCAGTACTTC
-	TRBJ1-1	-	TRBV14	CASSQEMGGSTEAFF	TGTGCCAGCAGCCAAGAAATGGGTGGGAGCACTGAAGCTTTCTTT
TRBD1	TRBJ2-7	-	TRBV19	CASSIPGQVFAEQYF	TGTGCCAGTAGTATCCCGGGACAGGTCTTCGCCGAGCAGTACTTC
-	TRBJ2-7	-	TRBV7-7	CASSSSQGSYEQYF	TGTGCCAGCAGCTCCTCACAGGGCTCCTACGAGCAGTACTTC
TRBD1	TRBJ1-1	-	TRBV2	CASRPGGTGTEAFF	TGTGCCAGCAGGCCAGGGGGAACGGGCACTGAAGCTTTCTTT
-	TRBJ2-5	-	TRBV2	CASSEKGEGYF	TGTGCCAGCAGTGAAAAGGGCGAGGGGTACTTC
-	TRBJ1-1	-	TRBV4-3	CASSLIRGNTEAFF	TGCGCCAGCAGCCTTATTAGGGGAAACACTGAAGCTTTCTTT
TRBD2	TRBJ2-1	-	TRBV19	CASSAFSSGGAAEQFF	TGTGCCAGTAGTGCGTTCTCTAGCGGGGGGGCGGCTGAGCAGTTCTTC
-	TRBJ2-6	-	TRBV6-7	CASDEGANVLTF	TGTGCCAGCGATGAGGGGGCCAACGTCCTGACTTTC
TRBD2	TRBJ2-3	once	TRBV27	CASSYGLAGDPRGQYF	TGTGCCAGCAGTTACGGACTAGCGGGGGACCCTCGGGGGCAGTATTTT
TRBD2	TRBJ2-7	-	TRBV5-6	CASSFGTSVPEQYF	TGTGCCAGCAGCTTTGGGACTAGTGTACCCGAGCAGTACTTC
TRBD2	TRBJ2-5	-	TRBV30	CAWRAGLAGFQETQYF	TGTGCCTGGCGGGCCGGGCTAGCGGGCTTCCAAGAGACCCAGTACTTC
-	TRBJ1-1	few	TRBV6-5	CASNQIANTEAFF	TGTGCCAGCAACCAGATCGCTAACACTGAAGCTTTCTTT